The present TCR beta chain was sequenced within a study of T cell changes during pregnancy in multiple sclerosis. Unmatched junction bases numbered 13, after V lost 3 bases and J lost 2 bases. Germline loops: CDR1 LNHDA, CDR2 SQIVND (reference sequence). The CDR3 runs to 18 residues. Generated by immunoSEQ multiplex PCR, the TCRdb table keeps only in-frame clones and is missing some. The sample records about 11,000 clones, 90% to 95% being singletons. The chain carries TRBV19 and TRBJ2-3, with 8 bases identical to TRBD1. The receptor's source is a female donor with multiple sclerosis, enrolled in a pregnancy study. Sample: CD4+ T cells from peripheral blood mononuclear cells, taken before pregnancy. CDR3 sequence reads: CASSMMSTGQGITDTQYF. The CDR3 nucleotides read TGTGCCAGTAGTATGATGTCTACCGGACAGGGAATCACAGATACGCAGTATTTT.